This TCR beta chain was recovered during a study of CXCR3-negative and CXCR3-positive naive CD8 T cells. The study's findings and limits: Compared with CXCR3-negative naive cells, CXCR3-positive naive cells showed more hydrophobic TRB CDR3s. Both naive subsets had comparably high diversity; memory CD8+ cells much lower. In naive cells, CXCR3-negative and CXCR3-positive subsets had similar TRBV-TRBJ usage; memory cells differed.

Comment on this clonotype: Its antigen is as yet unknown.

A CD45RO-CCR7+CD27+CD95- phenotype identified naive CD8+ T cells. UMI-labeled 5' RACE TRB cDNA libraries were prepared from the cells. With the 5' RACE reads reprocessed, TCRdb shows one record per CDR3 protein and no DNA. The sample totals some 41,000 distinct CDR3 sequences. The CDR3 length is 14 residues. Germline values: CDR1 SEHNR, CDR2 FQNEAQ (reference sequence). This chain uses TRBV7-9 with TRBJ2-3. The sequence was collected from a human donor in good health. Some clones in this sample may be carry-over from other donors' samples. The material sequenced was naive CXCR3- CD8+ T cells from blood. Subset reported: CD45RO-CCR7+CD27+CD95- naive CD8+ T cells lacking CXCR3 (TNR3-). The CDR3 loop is CASSESASTDTQYF.